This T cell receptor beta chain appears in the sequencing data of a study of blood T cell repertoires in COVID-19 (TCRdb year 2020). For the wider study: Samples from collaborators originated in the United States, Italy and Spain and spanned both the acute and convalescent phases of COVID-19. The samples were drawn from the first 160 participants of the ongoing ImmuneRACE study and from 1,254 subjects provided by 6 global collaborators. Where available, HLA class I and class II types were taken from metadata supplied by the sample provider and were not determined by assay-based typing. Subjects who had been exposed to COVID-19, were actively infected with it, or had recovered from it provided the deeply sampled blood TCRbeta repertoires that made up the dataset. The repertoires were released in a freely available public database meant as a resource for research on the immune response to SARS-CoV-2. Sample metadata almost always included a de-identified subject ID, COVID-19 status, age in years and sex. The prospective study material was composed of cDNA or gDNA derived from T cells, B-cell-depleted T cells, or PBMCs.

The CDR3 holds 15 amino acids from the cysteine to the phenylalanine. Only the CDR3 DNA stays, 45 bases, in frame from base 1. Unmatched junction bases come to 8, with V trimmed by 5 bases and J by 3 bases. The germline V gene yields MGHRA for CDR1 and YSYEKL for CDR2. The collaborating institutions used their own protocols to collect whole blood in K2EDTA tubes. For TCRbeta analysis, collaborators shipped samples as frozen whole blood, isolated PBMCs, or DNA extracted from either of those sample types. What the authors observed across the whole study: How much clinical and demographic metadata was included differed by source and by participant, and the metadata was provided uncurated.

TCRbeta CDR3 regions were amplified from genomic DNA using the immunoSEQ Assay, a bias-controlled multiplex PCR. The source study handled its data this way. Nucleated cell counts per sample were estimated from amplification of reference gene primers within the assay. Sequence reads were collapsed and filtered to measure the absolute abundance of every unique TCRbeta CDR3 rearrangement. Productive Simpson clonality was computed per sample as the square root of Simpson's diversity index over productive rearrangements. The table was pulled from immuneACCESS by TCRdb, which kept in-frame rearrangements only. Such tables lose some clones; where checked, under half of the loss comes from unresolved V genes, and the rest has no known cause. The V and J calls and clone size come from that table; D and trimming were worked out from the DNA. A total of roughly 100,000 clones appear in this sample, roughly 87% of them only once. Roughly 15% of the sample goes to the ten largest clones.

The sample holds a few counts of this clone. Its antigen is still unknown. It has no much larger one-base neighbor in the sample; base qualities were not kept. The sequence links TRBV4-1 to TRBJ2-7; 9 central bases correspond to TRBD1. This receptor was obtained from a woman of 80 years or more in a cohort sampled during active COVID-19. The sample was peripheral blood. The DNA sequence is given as TGCGCCAGCAGCTCACCGGGACAGGGATTCTACGAGCAGTACTTC. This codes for CASSSPGQGFYEQYF.